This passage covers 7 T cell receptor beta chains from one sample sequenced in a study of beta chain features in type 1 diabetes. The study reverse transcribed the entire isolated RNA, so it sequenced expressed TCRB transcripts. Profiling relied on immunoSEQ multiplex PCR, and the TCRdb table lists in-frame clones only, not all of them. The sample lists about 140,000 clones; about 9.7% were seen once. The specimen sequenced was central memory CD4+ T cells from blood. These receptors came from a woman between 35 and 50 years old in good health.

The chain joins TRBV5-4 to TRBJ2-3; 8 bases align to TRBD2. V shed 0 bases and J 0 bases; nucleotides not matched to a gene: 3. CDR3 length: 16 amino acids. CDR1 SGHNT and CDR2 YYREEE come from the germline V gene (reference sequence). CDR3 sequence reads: CASSLESGGSTDTQYF. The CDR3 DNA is TGTGCCAGCAGCTTGGAAAGCGGGGGAAGCACAGATACGCAGTATTTT.

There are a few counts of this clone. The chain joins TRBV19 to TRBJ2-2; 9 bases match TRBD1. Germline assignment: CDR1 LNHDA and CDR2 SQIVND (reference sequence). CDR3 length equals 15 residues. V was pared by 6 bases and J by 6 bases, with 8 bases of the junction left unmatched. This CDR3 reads CASSWTGEGSGELFF. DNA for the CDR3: TGTGCCAGTAGCTGGACAGGGGAGGGGTCCGGGGAGCTGTTTTTT.

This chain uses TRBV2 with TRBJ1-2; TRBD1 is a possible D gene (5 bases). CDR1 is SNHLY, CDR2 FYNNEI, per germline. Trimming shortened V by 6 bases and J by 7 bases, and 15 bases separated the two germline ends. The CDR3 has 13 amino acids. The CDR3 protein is CASSRGTLSGYTF. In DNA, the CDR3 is TGTGCCAGCAGCCGAGGGACTTTAAGTGGCTACACCTTC. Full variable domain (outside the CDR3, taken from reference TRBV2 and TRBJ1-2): EPEVTQTPSHQVTQMGQEVILRCVPISNHLYFYWYRQILGQKVEFLVSFYNNEISEKSEIFDDQFSVERPDGSNFTLKIRSTKLEDSAMYFCASSRGTLSGYTFGSGTRLTVV.

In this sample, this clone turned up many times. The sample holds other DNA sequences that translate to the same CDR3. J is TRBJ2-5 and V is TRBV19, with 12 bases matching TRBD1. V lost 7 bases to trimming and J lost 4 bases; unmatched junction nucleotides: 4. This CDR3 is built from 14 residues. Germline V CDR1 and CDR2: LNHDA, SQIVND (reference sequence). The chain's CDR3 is CASKRDRGRETQYF. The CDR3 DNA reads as TGTGCCAGTAAAAGGGACAGGGGGCGAGAGACCCAGTACTTC.

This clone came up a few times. The chain's CDR3 is CASSVRQGGNTGELFF. The CDR3, as DNA: TGTGCCAGCAGCGTACGACAGGGGGGAAACACCGGGGAGCTGTTTTTT. The chain recombines TRBV9 with TRBJ2-2, with 9 bases matching TRBD1. V shed 1 base, J shed 2 bases, and the junction held 3 bases outside the gene matches. This CDR3 has 16 amino acids. Germline V gene data show CDR1 as SGDLS and CDR2 as YYNGEE.

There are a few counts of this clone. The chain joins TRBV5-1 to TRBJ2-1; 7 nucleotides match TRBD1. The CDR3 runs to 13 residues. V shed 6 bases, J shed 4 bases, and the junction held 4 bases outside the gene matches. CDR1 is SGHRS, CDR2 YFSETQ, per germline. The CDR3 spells CASTWDSYNEQFF. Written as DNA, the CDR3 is TGCGCCAGCACTTGGGACAGTTACAATGAGCAGTTCTTC.

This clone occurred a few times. CDR3 DNA: TGTGCCAGCACCCCCGGGACTAGCGGATACGAGCAGTACTTC. Translated, it gives CASTPGTSGYEQYF. The rearrangement joins TRBV2 to TRBJ2-7; TRBD2 matches at 11 bases. CDR1 is SNHLY and CDR2 is FYNNEI in the germline V gene. The CDR3 has 14 residues. J was trimmed by 4 bases and V by 7 bases; bases with no gene match: 6.